The clone carrying this T cell receptor beta chain was observed at least ten times. Its antigen is not identified. The TCR beta library used iRepertoire HTBI primers with Arm-PCR amplification of CDR3. Original data processing: Analysis of the samples identified more than 60 TRBV and 14 TRBJ segments. MiXCR was run by TCRdb on the multiplex PCR reads, yielding one entry per CDR3 protein. TCRdb's processing, not the authors' own work, is the source of the V and J calls. The data show about 330,000 distinct CDR3 sequences, roughly 15% seen once. The V gene lost 4 bases and the J gene lost 3 bases, with 9 bases spanning the gap. This CDR3 has 14 residues. Per germline, CDR1 LGHDT and CDR2 YNNKEL (reference sequence). Time point noted: newly diagnosed GD, antithyroid drugs for less than 3 months. Isolated PBMC RNA provided the starting material for the TCR library. A blood draw put about 9 milliliters of peripheral blood into EDTA tubes.

This record comes from a study of regulatory T cells in long-lasting Graves disease. General study findings and limits: Whereas 966 public clonotypes were shared by new patients, persistent patients shared more, at roughly 3,000.

These data also featured in a second study, about T cells in Graves' hyperthyroidism and ophthalmopathy. That report notes: Those patients with uncontrolled infection, other autoimmune disease, pregnancy or lactation were excluded.

The chain is built from TRBV3-1 and TRBJ2-2; tentatively, D is TRBD1 (5 bases). Here the sequenced sample was peripheral blood mononuclear cells (PBMCs), taken at new diagnosis, from a patient treated with antithyroid drugs. This receptor was taken from a woman in her late teens or twenties with Graves disease. CDR3 residues: CASSLDTYTGELFF. The CDR3 coding sequence is TGTGCCAGCAGCCTGGACACATACACCGGGGAGCTGTTTTTT. Based on the CDR3 plus reference TRBV3-1 and TRBJ2-2, the full variable domain is DTAVSQTPKYLVTQMGNDKSIKCEQNLGHDTMYWYKQDSKKFLKIMFSYNNKELIINETVPNRFSPKSPDKAHLNLHINSLELGDSAVYFCASSLDTYTGELFFGEGSRLTVL.